Shown below are 21 T cell receptor beta chains from a single sample sequenced in a study of T cell responses to AZD1222 COVID-19 vaccine (dated by TCRdb to about 2021). Receptor amplification or capture employed the immunoSEQ multiplex PCR assay. TCRdb mirrors the immuneACCESS table, restricted to in-frame sequences. Some clones are absent from its copies; in checked studies, under half trace to an unresolved V gene, and the reason for the others is unknown. Here the sample has 150,000 to 200,000 clones; more than 90% occur a single time. The ten largest clonotypes hold 3.6% of the sample. The sample's time point label is to be understood as: about 28 days (+/-7) after the second vaccine dose. Sample treatment or condition, as interpreted from the label and publication: meningococcal conjugate vaccine given as trial control. The specimen comprised peripheral blood, sampled 28 days after the second dose of the MenACWY control vaccine. The receptor set was obtained from an adult who received the MenACWY meningococcal vaccine as a control.

The chain links TRBV4-1 to TRBJ1-6, with D perhaps TRBD1 (6 bases). The V end lost 1 base, the J end lost 5 bases, and 18 bases lay between the germline ends. The germline gives CDR1 MGHRA, CDR2 YSYEKL. The CDR3 is 18 residues long. CDR3 sequence reads: CASSQGRLGAIDNSPLHF. In nucleotides, the CDR3 is TGCGCCAGCAGCCAAGGTCGGTTGGGGGCTATCGATAATTCACCCCTCCACTTT.

This clone was counted between two and nine times. The chain uses TRBV10-3 and TRBJ1-5; no reliable D call. The CDR3 spans 16 residues. Looked up from germline, CDR1 is ENHRY and CDR2 is SYGVKD. The V end was cut by 0 bases, the J end by 4 bases, with 13 bases between. The CDR3 coding sequence is TGTGCCATCAGTGAGTCAGGCGGGCATGGTAATCAGCCCCAGCATTTT. Encoded protein: CAISESGGHGNQPQHF.

This clone has just one count. The chain carries TRBV5-1 and TRBJ1-5; no definite D call. V was trimmed by 3 bases and J by 1 base, leaving 11 bases between them. Looked up from germline, CDR1 is SGHRS and CDR2 is YFSETQ. The CDR3 runs to 15 residues. The CDR3 is CASSSDGSSNQPQHF. CDR3 nucleotide sequence: TGCGCCAGCAGCTCGGACGGTTCAAGCAATCAGCCCCAGCATTTT.

The V gene is TRBV28, the J gene TRBJ1-3; 7 nucleotides match TRBD1. Losses at the gene ends were 11 bases for V and 3 bases for J; bases not matched to a gene: 10. Per germline, CDR1 MDHEN and CDR2 SYDVKM. The CDR3 consists of 14 residues. CDR3 in DNA: TGTGCCGGAGGAGGGGGCTTAAGTGGAAACACCATATATTTT. It is translated as CAGGGGLSGNTIYF.

This clone was seen a single time. This rearrangement joins TRBV6-1 to TRBJ1-5; D is ambiguous. V gave up 5 bases and J gave up 7 bases, with 9 bases separating them. CDR1 and CDR2 (germline): MNHNS, SASEGT. There are 12 residues in the CDR3. CDR3 in amino acids: CASSLSGQPQHF. In DNA, the CDR3 is TGTGCCAGCAGTTTGTCTGGACAGCCCCAGCATTTT.

As DNA, the CDR3 is TGTGCCATCAGTGAGTACATTGAGGAAGGTGACTATGGCTACACCTTC. Protein: CAISEYIEEGDYGYTF. This chain joins TRBV10-3 and TRBJ1-2; D unresolved. Trimming took off 1 base at V and 3 bases at J, with 15 bases between the two ends. CDR1 and CDR2 from the germline V gene are ENHRY and SYGVKD. CDR3 size: 16 residues.

The rearrangement links TRBV27 to TRBJ2-7; D is undetermined. The CDR3 covers 14 residues. Germline V CDR1 and CDR2: MNHEY, SMNVEV (reference sequence). With 6 bases removed from V and 3 bases from J, the gap between germline ends came to 15 bases. In DNA, the CDR3 is TGTGCCAGCAGATCTCGGAGTAAGCTCTACGAGCAGTACTTC. This gives the protein CASRSRSKLYEQYF.

This clone has a handful of counts. The CDR3 nucleotides are TGTGCCACCAGCAGATCCCGGGGCACTGAAGCTTTCTTT. This codes for CATSRSRGTEAFF. The chain carries TRBV15 and TRBJ1-1; D is ambiguous. This CDR3 contains 13 residues. Trimming stripped 2 bases from V and 4 bases from J, with 8 bases between. Per the germline V gene, CDR1 is LNHNV and CDR2 is YYDKDF (reference sequence).

In its sample, this clone was seen a few times. The chain links TRBV10-3 to TRBJ1-2, with D unresolved. The CDR3 runs 15 residues. The germline V gene encodes CDR1 ENHRY and CDR2 SYGVKD. V gave up 4 bases and J gave up 6 bases, with 18 bases separating them. The CDR3 protein is CAISVSLAGVHGYTF. As DNA, the CDR3 is TGTGCCATCAGTGTTTCGTTGGCAGGCGTTCATGGCTACACCTTC.

The chain carries TRBV10-2 and TRBJ2-7; 11 positions match TRBD1. The V gene's germline CDR1 is WSHSY and CDR2 SAAADI. The CDR3 is 14 amino acids. V gave up 9 bases and J gave up 5 bases; unmatched junction bases: 9. In nucleotides, the CDR3 is TGCGCCAGTTACGACGGACAGGGGGCTCACGAGCAGTACTTC. This translates into CASYDGQGAHEQYF.

The chain recombines TRBV19 with TRBJ2-1; 15 bases agree with TRBD2. CDR1 is LNHDA and CDR2 is SQIVND in the germline V gene (reference sequence). J was trimmed by 7 bases and V by 4 bases; bases with no gene match: 2. This CDR3 has 15 amino acids. CDR3 in DNA: TGTGCCAGTAGTACCGGGACTAGCGGGAGGAATGAGCAGTTCTTC. This gives the protein CASSTGTSGRNEQFF.

This clone was seen only once. The J gene is TRBJ1-6, the V gene TRBV15, with 9 positions matching TRBD1. The V segment lost 0 bases and the J segment 10 bases; nucleotides outside the gene matches: 7. The CDR3 spans 16 residues. Germline V gives CDR1 LNHNV, CDR2 YYDKDF (reference sequence). CDR3 loop: CATSRDGTGTGSPLHF. The DNA for the CDR3 is TGTGCCACCAGCAGAGATGGGACAGGGACAGGGTCACCCCTCCACTTT. Drawing the rest from reference TRBV15 and TRBJ1-6, the complete variable domain is DAMVIQNPRYQVTQFGKPVTLSCSQTLNHNVMYWYQQKSSQAPKLLFHYYDKDFNNEADTPDNFQSRRPNTSFCFLDIRSPGLGDTAMYLCATSRDGTGTGSPLHFGNGTRLTVT.

The CDR3 sequence is CASSPRDRATDTQYF. CDR3 bases: TGTGCCAGCAGTCCCCGGGACAGAGCAACAGATACGCAGTATTTT. The chain uses TRBV28 and TRBJ2-3, with TRBD1 identical over 7 bases. Germline values: CDR1 MDHEN, CDR2 SYDVKM. Unmatched junction bases numbered 8, after V lost 5 bases and J lost 3 bases. The CDR3 length is 15 residues.

The rearrangement joins TRBV5-4 to TRBJ1-1; no clear D. Germline loops: CDR1 SGHNT, CDR2 YYREEE (reference sequence). V was cut by 4 bases and J by 5 bases, with 15 bases left in between. The CDR3 runs to 14 residues. CDR3 loop: CASSKDPTGTEAFF. CDR3 bases: TGTGCCAGCAGCAAAGACCCCACGGGGACTGAAGCTTTCTTT.

This clone has just one count. The chain employs TRBV7-6 and TRBJ1-6; unclear D gene. Germline V lookup: CDR1 SGHVS, CDR2 FNYEAQ. Trimming cost V 1 base and J 10 bases, with 8 bases left between them. This CDR3 region has 13 residues. The CDR3, as DNA: TGTGCCAGCAGCTTAGGCCCCCAATCACCCCTCCACTTT. Amino acids: CASSLGPQSPLHF. The full variable domain, completed using reference TRBV7-6 and TRBJ1-6, is GAGVSQSPRYKVTKRGQDVALRCDPISGHVSLYWYRQALGQGPEFLTYFNYEAQQDKSGLPNDRFSAERPEGSISTLTIQRTEQRDSAMYRCASSLGPQSPLHFGNGTRLTVT.

This clone was seen only once. The rearrangement uses TRBV5-1 and TRBJ2-2; D may be TRBD1 (6 bases). The CDR3 length is 17 residues. The germline gives CDR1 SGHRS, CDR2 YFSETQ. Trimming stripped 4 bases from V and 2 bases from J, with 18 bases between. In DNA form, the CDR3 reads TGCGCCAGCAGCGGTGGGACATCTCCTTTAAACACCGGGGAGCTGTTTTTT. Translating it yields CASSGGTSPLNTGELFF.

V is TRBV19 and J is TRBJ1-2; D is unclear. V gave up 8 bases and J gave up 3 bases, with 16 bases separating them. The germline CDR1 and CDR2 sequences are LNHDA and SQIVND (reference sequence). The CDR3 extends over 14 amino acids. CDR3 protein: CASSFAGDYYGYTF. Here the CDR3 DNA reads TGTGCCAGTTCTTTCGCCGGGGATTACTATGGCTACACCTTC.

The chain employs TRBV6-1 and TRBJ1-5; TRBD1 matches at 7 bases. Unmatched junction bases numbered 6, after V lost 5 bases and J lost 5 bases. Germline assignment: CDR1 MNHNS and CDR2 SASEGT. The CDR3 totals 14 residues. The CDR3 bases are TGTGCCAGCAGTACGTACAGGGGCCATCAGCCCCAGCATTTT. This codes for CASSTYRGHQPQHF.

This clone was found once. V usage is TRBV7-9 and J usage is TRBJ2-2; no definite D call. CDR3 size: 13 residues. CDR1 SEHNR and CDR2 FQNEAQ come from the germline V gene (reference sequence). The V end was cut by 5 bases, the J end by 7 bases, with 11 bases between. In nucleotides, the CDR3 is TGTGCCAGCAGCCTCCGGACGGTCGGGGAGCTGTTTTTT. It codes for CASSLRTVGELFF.

The gene calls are TRBV14 and TRBJ2-5; no clear D gene. CDR3 size: 14 residues. Germline lookup yields CDR1 SGHDN and CDR2 FVKESK. V dropped 4 bases and J dropped 0 bases, with 9 bases sitting between them. The CDR3 DNA reads as TGTGCCAGCAGCCCCCGCAGTAACCAAGAGACCCAGTACTTC. This codes for CASSPRSNQETQYF.

The gene calls are TRBV2 and TRBJ1-5, with 9 bases identical to TRBD1. The CDR3 is 15 residues long. CDR1 and CDR2 from the germline V gene are SNHLY and FYNNEI. Unmatched junction bases numbered 8, after V lost 5 bases and J lost 6 bases. CDR3 residues: CASSSGQGPTQPQHF. The CDR3 DNA reads as TGTGCCAGCAGTTCGGGACAGGGCCCCACTCAGCCCCAGCATTTT. The full variable domain, completed using reference TRBV2 and TRBJ1-5, is EPEVTQTPSHQVTQMGQEVILRCVPISNHLYFYWYRQILGQKVEFLVSFYNNEISEKSEIFDDQFSVERPDGSNFTLKIRSTKLEDSAMYFCASSSGQGPTQPQHFGDGTRLSIL.